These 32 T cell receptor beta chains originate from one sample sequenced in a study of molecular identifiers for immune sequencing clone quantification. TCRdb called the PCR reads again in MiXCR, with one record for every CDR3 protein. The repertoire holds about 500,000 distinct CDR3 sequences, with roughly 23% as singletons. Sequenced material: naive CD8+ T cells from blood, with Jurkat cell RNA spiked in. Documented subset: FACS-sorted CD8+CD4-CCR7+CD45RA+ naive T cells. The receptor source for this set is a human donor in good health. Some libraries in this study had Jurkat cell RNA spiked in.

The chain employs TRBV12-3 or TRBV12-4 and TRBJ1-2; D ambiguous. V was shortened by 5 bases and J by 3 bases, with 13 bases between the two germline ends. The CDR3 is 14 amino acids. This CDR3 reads CASSPGGPHYGYTF. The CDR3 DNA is TGTGCCAGCAGTCCCGGCGGTCCCCACTATGGCTACACCTTC.

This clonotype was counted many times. CDR3 bases: TGCGCCAGCAGCCACAGGACCGACGCCACTTATACGAACACCGGGGAGCTGTTTTTT. Translated: CASSHRTDATYTNTGELFF. The chain is built from TRBV4-1 and TRBJ2-2; no clear D. The length of the CDR3 is 19 residues. The germline V gene encodes CDR1 MGHRA and CDR2 YSYEKL. Deletions cut 3 bases from V and 0 bases from J, with 20 bases between.

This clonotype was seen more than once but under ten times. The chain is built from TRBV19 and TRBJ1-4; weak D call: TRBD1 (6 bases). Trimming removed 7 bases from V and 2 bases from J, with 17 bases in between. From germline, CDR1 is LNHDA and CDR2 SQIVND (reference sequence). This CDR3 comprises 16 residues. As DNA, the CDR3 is TGTGCCAGTACCCAGGGGTTCAGAGGGACTAATGAAAAACTGTTTTTT. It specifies CASTQGFRGTNEKLFF. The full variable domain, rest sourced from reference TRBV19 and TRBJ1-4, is DGGITQSPKYLFRKEGQNVTLSCEQNLNHDAMYWYRQDPGQGLRLIYYSQIVNDFQKGDIAEGYSVSREKKESFPLTVTSAQKNPTAFYLCASTQGFRGTNEKLFFGSGTQLSVL.

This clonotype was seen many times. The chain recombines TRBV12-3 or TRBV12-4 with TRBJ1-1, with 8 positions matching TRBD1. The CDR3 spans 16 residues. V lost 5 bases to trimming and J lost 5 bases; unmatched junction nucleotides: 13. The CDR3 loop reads CASSHGQGGGWTEAFF. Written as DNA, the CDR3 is TGTGCCAGCAGTCACGGACAGGGAGGAGGTTGGACTGAAGCTTTCTTT.

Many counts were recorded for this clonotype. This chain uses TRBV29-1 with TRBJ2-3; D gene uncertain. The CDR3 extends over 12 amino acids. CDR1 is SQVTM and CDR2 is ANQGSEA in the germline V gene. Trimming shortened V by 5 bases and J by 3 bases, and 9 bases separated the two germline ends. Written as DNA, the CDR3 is TGCAGCGTTTTGGGGTATACAGATACGCAGTATTTT. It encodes CSVLGYTDTQYF.

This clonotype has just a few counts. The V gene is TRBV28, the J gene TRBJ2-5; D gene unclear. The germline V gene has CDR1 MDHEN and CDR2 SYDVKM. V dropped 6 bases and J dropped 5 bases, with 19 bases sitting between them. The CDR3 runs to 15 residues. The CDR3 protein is CASSSIPWSQETQYF. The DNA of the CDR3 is TGTGCCAGCAGCTCCATCCCTTGGAGCCAGGAGACCCAGTACTTC.

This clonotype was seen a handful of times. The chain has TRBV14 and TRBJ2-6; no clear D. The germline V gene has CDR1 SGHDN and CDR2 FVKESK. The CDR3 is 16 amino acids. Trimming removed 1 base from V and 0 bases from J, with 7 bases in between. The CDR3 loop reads CASSQVFGSGANVLTF. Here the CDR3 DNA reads TGTGCCAGCAGCCAAGTTTTCGGCTCTGGGGCCAACGTCCTGACTTTC.

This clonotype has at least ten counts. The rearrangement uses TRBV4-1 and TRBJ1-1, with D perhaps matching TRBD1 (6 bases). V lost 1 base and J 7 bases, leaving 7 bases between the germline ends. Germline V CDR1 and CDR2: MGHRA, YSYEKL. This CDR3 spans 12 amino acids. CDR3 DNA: TGCGCCAGCAGCCAAGGAGGGGGTGAAGCTTTCTTT. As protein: CASSQGGGEAFF.

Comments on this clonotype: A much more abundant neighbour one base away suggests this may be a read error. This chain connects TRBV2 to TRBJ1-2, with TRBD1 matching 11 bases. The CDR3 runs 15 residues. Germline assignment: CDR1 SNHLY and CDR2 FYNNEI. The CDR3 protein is CASGEVGTGGYGYTF. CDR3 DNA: TGTGCCAGCGGTGAAGTGGGGACAGGGGGCTATGGCTACACCTTC.

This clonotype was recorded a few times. The CDR3 coding sequence is TGCGCCAGCAGCCACACTAGCGGGGCGGCCTACAATGAGCAGTTCTTC. Its translation is CASSHTSGAAYNEQFF. The J gene is TRBJ2-1, the V gene TRBV4-3, with TRBD2 matching 10 bases. The germline V gene has CDR1 LGHNA and CDR2 YSLEER. The V gene end was trimmed by 3 bases and the J gene end by 2 bases; junction bases not matched to a gene: 4. This CDR3 has 16 residues.

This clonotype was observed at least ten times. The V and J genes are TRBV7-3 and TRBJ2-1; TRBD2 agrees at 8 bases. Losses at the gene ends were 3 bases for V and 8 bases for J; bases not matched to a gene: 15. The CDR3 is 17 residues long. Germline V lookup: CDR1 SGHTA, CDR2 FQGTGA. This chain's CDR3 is CASSLFERELGPYEQFF. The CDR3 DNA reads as TGTGCCAGCAGCTTGTTTGAGCGGGAGTTGGGGCCCTATGAGCAGTTCTTC.

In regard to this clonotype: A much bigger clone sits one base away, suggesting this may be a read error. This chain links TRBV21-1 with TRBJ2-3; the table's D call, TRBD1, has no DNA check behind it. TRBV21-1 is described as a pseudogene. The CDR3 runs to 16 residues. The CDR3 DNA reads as TGTGCCAGCAGCAGAGTCAGGGGCCGACCCCCAGATACGCAGTATTTT. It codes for CASSRVRGRPPDTQYF.

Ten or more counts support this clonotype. CDR3 loop: CASSLGTSGVYEQYF. The CDR3, as DNA: TGTGCCAGCAGCTTAGGGACTAGCGGGGTATACGAGCAGTACTTC. V and J are TRBV7-2 and TRBJ2-7; TRBD2 aligns across 12 bases. This CDR3 has 15 residues. Germline values: CDR1 SGHTA, CDR2 FQGNSA. The trim removed 1 base at V and 4 bases at J, leaving 2 bases unmatched.

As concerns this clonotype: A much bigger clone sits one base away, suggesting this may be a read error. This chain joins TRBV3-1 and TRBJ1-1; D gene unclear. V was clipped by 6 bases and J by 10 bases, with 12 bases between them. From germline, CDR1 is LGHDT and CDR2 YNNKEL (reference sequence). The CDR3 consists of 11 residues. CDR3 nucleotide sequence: TGTGCCAGCAGGGGCGGGTACGGAGCTTTCTTT. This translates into CASRGGYGAFF.

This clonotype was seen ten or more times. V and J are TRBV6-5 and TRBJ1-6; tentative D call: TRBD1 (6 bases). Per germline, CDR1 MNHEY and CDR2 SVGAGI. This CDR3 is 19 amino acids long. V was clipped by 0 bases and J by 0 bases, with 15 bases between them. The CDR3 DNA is TGTGCCAGCAGTTACTCGCGGGGGCCTCTAAGCTCCTATAATTCACCCCTCCACTTT. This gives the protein CASSYSRGPLSSYNSPLHF.

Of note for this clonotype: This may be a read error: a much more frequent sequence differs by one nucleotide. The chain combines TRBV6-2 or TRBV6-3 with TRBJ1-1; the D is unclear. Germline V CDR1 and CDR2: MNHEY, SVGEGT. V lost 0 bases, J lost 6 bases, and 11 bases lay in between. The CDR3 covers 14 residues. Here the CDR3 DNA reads TGTGCCAGCAGTTACTCGGAGGGTTGGGCTGAAGCTTTCTTT. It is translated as CASSYSEGWAEAFF.

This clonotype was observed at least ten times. CDR3 amino acids: CASSQGGGYEQYF. The CDR3 bases are TGCGCCAGCAGCCAAGGGGGGGGTTACGAGCAGTACTTC. V and J are TRBV4-1 and TRBJ2-7; 7 positions match TRBD2. V shed 1 base and J 4 bases; nucleotides not matched to a gene: 1. CDR1 and CDR2 from the germline V gene are MGHRA and YSYEKL. CDR3 length equals 13 residues.

The CDR3 DNA sequence: TGTGCCAGCAGCTTAAGGGGGCTGTTTGGCAATGAGCAGTTCTTC. Protein product: CASSLRGLFGNEQFF. V usage is TRBV13 and J usage is TRBJ2-1; TRBD1 agrees at 7 bases. The germline V gene has CDR1 PRHDT and CDR2 FYEKMQ (reference sequence). The CDR3 sequence is 15 residues long. V lost 2 bases and J lost 6; bases outside the gene matches: 7. Full variable domain (missing parts from reference TRBV13 and TRBJ2-1): AAGVIQSPRHLIKEKRETATLKCYPIPRHDTVYWYQQGPGQDPQFLISFYEKMQSDKGSIPDRFSAQQFSDYHSELNMSSLELGDSALYFCASSLRGLFGNEQFFGPGTRLTVL.

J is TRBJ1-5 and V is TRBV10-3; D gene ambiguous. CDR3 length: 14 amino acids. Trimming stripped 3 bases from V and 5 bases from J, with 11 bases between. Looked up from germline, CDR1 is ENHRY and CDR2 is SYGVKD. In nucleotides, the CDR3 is TGTGCCATCAGTGATAATATCGGGGATCAGCCCCAGCATTTT. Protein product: CAISDNIGDQPQHF.

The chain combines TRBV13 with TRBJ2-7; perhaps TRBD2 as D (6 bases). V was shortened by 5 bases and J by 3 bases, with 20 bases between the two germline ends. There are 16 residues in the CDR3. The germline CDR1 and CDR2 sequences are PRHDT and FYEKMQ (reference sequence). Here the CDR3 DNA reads TGTGCCAGCAGCCAACGGGGCGGGATGGGTAACTACGAGCAGTACTTC. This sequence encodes CASSQRGGMGNYEQYF.

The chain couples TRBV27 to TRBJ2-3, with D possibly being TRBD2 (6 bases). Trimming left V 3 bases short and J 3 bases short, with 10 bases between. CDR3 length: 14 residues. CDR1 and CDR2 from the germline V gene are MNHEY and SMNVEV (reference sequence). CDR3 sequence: CASSLASATDTQYF. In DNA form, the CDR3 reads TGTGCCAGCAGTTTGGCTAGCGCTACAGATACGCAGTATTTT.

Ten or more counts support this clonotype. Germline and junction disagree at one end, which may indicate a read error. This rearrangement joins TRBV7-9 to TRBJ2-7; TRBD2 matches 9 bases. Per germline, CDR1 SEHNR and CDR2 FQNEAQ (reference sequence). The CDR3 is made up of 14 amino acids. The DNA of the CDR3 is TGTGCCAGCAGCCTAGCGGGAAACGGTTACGAGCAGTACTTC. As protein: CASSLAGNGYEQYF.

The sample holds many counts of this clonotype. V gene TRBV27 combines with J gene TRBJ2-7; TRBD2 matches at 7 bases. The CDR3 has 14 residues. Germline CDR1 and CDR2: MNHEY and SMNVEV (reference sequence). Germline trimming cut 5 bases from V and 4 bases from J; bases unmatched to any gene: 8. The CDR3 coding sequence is TGTGCCAGCAGTGCCGCGGCGGGAGCTTACGAGCAGTACTTC. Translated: CASSAAAGAYEQYF.

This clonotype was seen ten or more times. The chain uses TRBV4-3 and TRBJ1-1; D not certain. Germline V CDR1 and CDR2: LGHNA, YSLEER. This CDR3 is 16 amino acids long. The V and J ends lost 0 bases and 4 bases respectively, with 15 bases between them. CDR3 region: CASSQEYSLDGTEAFF. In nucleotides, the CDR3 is TGCGCCAGCAGCCAAGAGTACAGCTTGGATGGCACTGAAGCTTTCTTT.

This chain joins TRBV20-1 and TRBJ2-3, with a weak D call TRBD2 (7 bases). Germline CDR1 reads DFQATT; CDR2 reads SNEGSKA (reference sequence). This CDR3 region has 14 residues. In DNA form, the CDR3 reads TGCAGCTCCGGGGGGCTACCTGACACAGATACGCAGTATTTT. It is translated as CSSGGLPDTDTQYF.

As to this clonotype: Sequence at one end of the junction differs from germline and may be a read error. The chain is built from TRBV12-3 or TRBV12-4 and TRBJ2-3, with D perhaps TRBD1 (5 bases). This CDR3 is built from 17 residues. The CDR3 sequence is CANSLPTDTFPTDTQCF. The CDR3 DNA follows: TGTGCCAACAGTTTACCCACGGACACTTTCCCCACAGATACGCAGTGTTTT.

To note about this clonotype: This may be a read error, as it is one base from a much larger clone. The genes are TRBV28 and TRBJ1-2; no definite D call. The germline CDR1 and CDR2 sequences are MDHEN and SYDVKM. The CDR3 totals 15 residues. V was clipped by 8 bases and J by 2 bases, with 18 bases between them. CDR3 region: CASGGWQSQNYGYTF. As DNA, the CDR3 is TGTGCCAGCGGAGGGTGGCAGTCCCAAAACTATGGCTACACCTTC.

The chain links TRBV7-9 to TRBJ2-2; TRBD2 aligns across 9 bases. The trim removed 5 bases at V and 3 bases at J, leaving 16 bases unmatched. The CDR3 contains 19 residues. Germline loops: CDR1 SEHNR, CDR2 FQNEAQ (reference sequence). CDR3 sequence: CASSTTQFVSGGHTGELFF. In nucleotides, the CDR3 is TGTGCCAGCAGCACAACCCAGTTTGTTAGCGGGGGACACACCGGGGAGCTGTTTTTT.

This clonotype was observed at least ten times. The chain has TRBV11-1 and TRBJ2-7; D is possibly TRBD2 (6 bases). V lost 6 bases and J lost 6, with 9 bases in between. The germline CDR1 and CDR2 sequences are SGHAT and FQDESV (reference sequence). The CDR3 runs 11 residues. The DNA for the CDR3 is TGTGCCAGCAGTGGGGGGAGCGAGCAGTACTTC. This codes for CASSGGSEQYF.

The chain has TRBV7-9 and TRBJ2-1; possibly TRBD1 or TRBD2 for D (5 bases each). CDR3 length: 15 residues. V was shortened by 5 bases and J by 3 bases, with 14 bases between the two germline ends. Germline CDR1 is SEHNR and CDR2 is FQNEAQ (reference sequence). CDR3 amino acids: CASSTPGTNYNEQFF. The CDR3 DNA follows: TGTGCCAGCAGCACCCCCGGGACCAACTACAATGAGCAGTTCTTC.

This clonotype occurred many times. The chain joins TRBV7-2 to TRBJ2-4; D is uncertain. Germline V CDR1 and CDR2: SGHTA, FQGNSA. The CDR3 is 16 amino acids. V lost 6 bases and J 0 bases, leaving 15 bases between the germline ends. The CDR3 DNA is TGTGCCAGCAGTGATCTCCCCCCAGTAGCCAAAAACATTCAGTACTTC. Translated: CASSDLPPVAKNIQYF.

The CDR3 DNA reads as TGTGCCAGCAGTTCCGTCGGCCCATATGGCTACACCTTC. This sequence encodes CASSSVGPYGYTF. The chain has TRBV12-3 or TRBV12-4 and TRBJ1-2; no clear D. Trimming cost V 4 bases and J 5 bases, with 11 bases left between them. CDR3 length: 13 residues.